This TCR beta chain was sequenced during a study of metastatic and nonmetastatic thyroid tumors. About this clone: A much larger clone is a single base away; this may be a read error.

Germline V CDR1 and CDR2: SEHNR, FQNEAQ (reference sequence). This CDR3 comprises 14 residues. Thyroid surgery was performed in patients who had received no treatment beforehand. TCRdb re-called the PCR reads through MiXCR. The sample lists around 20,000 clones, over 15% occurring once. The J gene is TRBJ2-7, the V gene TRBV7-9; 7 bases map to TRBD2. The receptor was isolated from a male donor with papillary thyroid cancer or a benign thyroid nodule (not recorded which). Some clones in this sample may be carry-over from other donors' samples. Material for sequencing was blood. CDR3 in DNA: TGTGCCAGCAGCTTCGCGGGAGACGGGTACGAGCAGCACTTC. Protein: CASSFAGDGYEQHF. The full variable domain, completed using reference TRBV7-9 and TRBJ2-7, is DTGVSQNPRHKITKRGQNVTFRCDPISEHNRLYWYRQTLGQGPEFLTYFQNEAQLEKSRLLSDRFSAERPKGSFSTLEIQRTEQGDSAMYLCASSFAGDGYEQHFGPGTRLTVT.